Listed below are T cell receptor beta chains from one sample, sequenced in a study of beta chain features in type 1 diabetes. Some clones are missing from TCRdb's copy, which holds only in-frame ones; the method was immunoSEQ multiplex PCR. The table has roughly 24,000 clones, about two thirds seen once. The source material was Tregs from blood. These receptors all stem from a man between 18 and 35 years old with type 1 diabetes. The CDR3 runs from the conserved cysteine through the conserved F or W. D genes are given only for firm matches. Rows may omit the clone size; those that give it use once, few, many or a size class.

TRBJ2-7,TRBD2,NA,TRBV2,CASRPQRGSSYEQYF,TGTGCCAGCAGGCCGCAGCGGGGGAGCTCCTACGAGCAGTACTTC
TRBJ2-5,NA,NA,TRBV11-2,CASSPSRGYQETQYF,TGTGCCAGCAGCCCATCCCGGGGATACCAAGAGACCCAGTACTTC
TRBJ2-5,TRBD1,NA,TRBV5-4,CASSTGQTQETQYF,TGTGCCAGCAGCACGGGACAGACCCAAGAGACCCAGTACTTC
TRBJ1-1,TRBD1,once,TRBV15,CATSTQGFTGGPMGDTEAFF,TGTGCCACCAGCACCCAAGGGTTTACAGGGGGTCCAATGGGGGACACTGAAGCTTTCTTT
TRBJ2-7,TRBD2,NA,TRBV7-2,CASSLGLAGGYEQYF,TGTGCCAGCAGCTTAGGTCTAGCGGGGGGTTACGAGCAGTACTTC
TRBJ1-1,NA,NA,TRBV15,CATSSPFRDWGRGTEAFF,TGTGCCACCAGCAGCCCGTTTCGGGACTGGGGTCGTGGCACTGAAGCTTTCTTT
TRBJ1-5,NA,NA,TRBV29-1,CSVGQGTGQPQHF,TGCAGCGTTGGGCAGGGAACCGGTCAGCCCCAGCATTTT
TRBJ1-2,NA,NA,TRBV18,CASSPPAGGGYTF,TGTGCCAGCTCACCACCGGCGGGGGGTGGCTACACCTTC
TRBJ2-3,TRBD2,NA,TRBV28,CASSSGGVESRTQYF,TGTGCCAGCAGTTCGGGGGGAGTAGAGTCGCGGACGCAGTATTTT
TRBJ1-2,NA,NA,TRBV7-9,CASSREVLYGYTF,TGTGCCAGCAGTCGTGAGGTGCTCTATGGCTACACCTTC
TRBJ2-7,NA,NA,TRBV6-5,CASSQDRWKQYF,TGTGCCAGCAGTCAGGACAGATGGAAGCAGTACTTC
TRBJ2-1,NA,NA,TRBV30,CAWSVLAEQFF,TGTGCCTGGAGTGTCCTCGCGGAGCAGTTCTTC
TRBJ2-7,TRBD1,NA,TRBV6-6,CASSRDRATYEQYF,TGTGCCAGCTCCCGGGACAGGGCCACCTACGAGCAGTACTTC
TRBJ2-3,TRBD1,NA,TRBV2,CAMGTGISDTQYF,TGTGCTATGGGGACAGGGATTTCAGATACGCAGTATTTT
TRBJ2-5,TRBD1,few,TRBV6-6,CASRTGMSAETQYF,TGTGCCAGCCGGACAGGGATGTCGGCAGAGACCCAGTACTTC
TRBJ2-1,TRBD2,NA,TRBV15,CATSRTSGRVNNEQFF,TGTGCCACCAGCAGGACTAGCGGGAGGGTGAACAATGAGCAGTTCTTC
TRBJ1-4,NA,NA,TRBV5-1,CASSLQGANEKLFF,TGCGCCAGCAGCTTACAGGGTGCTAATGAAAAACTGTTTTTT
TRBJ2-1,NA,few,TRBV6-5,CASSRSDKNEQFF,TGTGCCAGCAGTCGATCGGACAAAAATGAGCAGTTCTTC
TRBJ1-2,NA,NA,TRBV5-1,CASSRDIVAGPYGYTF,TGCGCCAGCAGCAGGGATATAGTCGCAGGGCCGTATGGCTACACCTTC
TRBJ1-2,NA,NA,TRBV5-4,CASSSGNFNYGYTF,TGTGCCAGCAGCTCAGGGAACTTTAACTATGGCTACACCTTC
TRBJ2-7,NA,NA,TRBV7-8,CASSRAEGSSEQYF,TGTGCCAGCAGCCGGGCCGAGGGAAGTTCGGAGCAGTACTTC
TRBJ2-3,TRBD1,few,TRBV7-9,CASSFGTGRTDTQYF,TGTGCCAGCAGTTTTGGGACAGGGAGGACAGATACGCAGTATTTT
TRBJ2-2,TRBD1,few,TRBV19,CASSIRDRGATGELFF,TGTGCCAGTAGTATCCGGGACAGGGGCGCGACCGGGGAGCTGTTTTTT
TRBJ2-7,TRBD1,NA,TRBV27,CASSLDRAREQYF,TGTGCCAGCAGTTTAGACAGGGCTCGCGAGCAGTACTTC
TRBJ2-2,NA,NA,TRBV5-5,CASNYLGTGELFF,TGTGCCAGCAACTATTTGGGCACCGGGGAGCTGTTTTTT
TRBJ1-1,NA,NA,TRBV20-1,CSAFDRKAFF,TGCAGTGCCTTTGACAGAAAAGCTTTCTTT
TRBJ2-1,TRBD2,NA,TRBV5-1,CASSPSVYGGAVNEQFF,TGCGCCAGCAGCCCGAGTGTCTACGGGGGGGCGGTCAATGAGCAGTTCTTC
TRBJ2-2,TRBD2,few,TRBV10-1,CASSMSSGPNTGELFF,TGCGCCAGCAGTATGAGTAGCGGGCCGAACACCGGGGAGCTGTTTTTT
TRBJ2-7,TRBD1,NA,TRBV7-9,CASSARTGAYEQYF,TGTGCCAGCAGCGCTCGGACAGGGGCCTACGAGCAGTACTTC
TRBJ1-2,NA,NA,TRBV28,CASSPPGGLGGYTF,TGTGCCAGCAGTCCTCCCGGGGGGCTTGGTGGCTACACCTTC
TRBJ1-5,NA,large,TRBV19,CASRMSGVPNQPQHF,TGTGCCAGTAGAATGTCGGGGGTCCCCAATCAGCCCCAGCATTTT
TRBJ2-3,NA,few,TRBV7-2,CASSLAGTTSTDTQYF,TGTGCCAGCAGCTTAGCGGGTACTACGAGCACAGATACGCAGTATTTT
TRBJ2-1,NA,few,TRBV6-1,CASSERGAWRNEQFF,TGTGCCAGCAGTGAACGGGGGGCCTGGAGGAATGAGCAGTTCTTC
TRBJ1-5,NA,NA,TRBV27,CASSLQGNRQPQHF,TGTGCCAGCAGTTTACAGGGAAATAGGCAGCCCCAGCATTTT
TRBJ2-7,TRBD1,NA,TRBV6-6,CATKRTGYEQYF,TGTGCCACCAAACGGACAGGGTACGAGCAGTACTTC
TRBJ2-1,NA,once,TRBV7-2,CASSLALRDEQFF,TGTGCCAGCAGCTTAGCGCTCAGGGATGAGCAGTTCTTC
TRBJ2-7,TRBD2,NA,TRBV5-1,CASSFGRGGRYEQYF,TGCGCCAGCAGCTTCGGGCGGGGGGGCCGGTACGAGCAGTACTTC
TRBJ1-1,TRBD1,NA,TRBV18,CASSATTGVNTEAFF,TGTGCCAGCTCAGCCACGACAGGGGTGAACACTGAAGCTTTCTTT
TRBJ2-1,NA,NA,TRBV5-4,CASSDLRGGSNEQFF,TGTGCCAGCAGCGACTTGCGCGGGGGCTCGAATGAGCAGTTCTTC
TRBJ2-2,NA,NA,TRBV21-1,CASSKVRGGTSGRAANTGELFF,TGTGCCAGCAGCAAAGTGAGGGGGGGGACTAGCGGGAGGGCCGCGAACACCGGGGAGCTGTTTTTT
TRBJ2-1,TRBD1,NA,TRBV28,CASGDRFWEQFF,TGTGCCAGCGGGGACAGATTTTGGGAGCAGTTCTTC
TRBJ2-1,TRBD2,NA,TRBV27,CASSGSGRGLISSYNEQFF,TGTGCCAGCAGCGGTAGCGGGAGGGGACTAATCAGCTCCTACAATGAGCAGTTCTTC
TRBJ2-2,NA,NA,TRBV23-1,CASSQWKGNGGTGELFF,TGCGCCAGCAGTCAATGGAAGGGAAACGGGGGCACCGGGGAGCTGTTTTTT
TRBJ1-1,NA,NA,TRBV11-2,CASSLRGGNTEAFF,TGTGCCAGCAGCTTAAGGGGTGGGAACACTGAAGCTTTCTTT
TRBJ2-1,NA,NA,TRBV7-2,CASSSRWWGAEPHVIEQFF,TGTGCCAGCAGCTCCCGGTGGTGGGGCGCTGAACCCCATGTTATTGAGCAGTTCTTC
TRBJ2-3,NA,NA,TRBV6-5,CASSEVNTQYF,TGTGCCAGCAGTGAAGTGAATACGCAGTACTTT
TRBJ2-6,TRBD1,NA,TRBV30,CAWSVGQGMANVLTF,TGTGCCTGGAGTGTAGGACAGGGGATGGCCAACGTCCTGACTTTC
TRBJ2-7,NA,medium-sized,TRBV7-9,CASSSVSTGQYF,TGTGCCAGCAGCTCCGTGAGCACAGGGCAGTACTTC
TRBJ2-7,TRBD2,NA,TRBV6-6,CASSSRLAASYEQYF,TGTGCCAGCAGTTCGCGACTAGCGGCTTCCTACGAGCAGTACTTC
TRBJ2-7,TRBD1,NA,TRBV5-1,CASVAGTGGYEQYF,TGCGCCAGCGTAGCCGGGACAGGGGGCTACGAGCAGTACTTC
TRBJ2-5,TRBD2,NA,TRBV30,CAWGRGSGRQETQYF,TGTGCCTGGGGGAGGGGTAGCGGGAGACAAGAGACCCAGTACTTC
TRBJ2-3,NA,NA,TRBV27,CASIGRGYGADTQYF,TGTGCCAGCATTGGAAGGGGTTATGGGGCAGATACGCAGTATTTT
TRBJ2-7,TRBD2,NA,TRBV7-9,CASSLMTSVGEQYF,TGTGCCAGCAGCTTAATGACTAGCGTGGGCGAGCAGTACTTC
TRBJ2-5,NA,NA,TRBV7-2,CASSLPIPETQYF,TGTGCCAGCAGCTTACCCATCCCAGAGACCCAGTACTTC
TRBJ2-7,NA,NA,TRBV7-2,CASTRSTGREQYF,TGTGCCAGCACCCGGTCTACAGGGCGAGAGCAGTACTTC
TRBJ2-5,TRBD2,NA,TRBV7-2,CASSRASGGGETQYF,TGTGCCAGCAGCCGGGCCTCGGGGGGAGGAGAGACCCAGTACTTC
TRBJ1-1,NA,NA,TRBV7-9,CASSLDRKAFF,TGTGCCAGCAGCTTAGACAGGAAAGCTTTCTTT
TRBJ1-1,NA,few,TRBV29-1,CSVVISNTEAFF,TGCAGCGTTGTTATCTCGAACACTGAAGCTTTCTTT
TRBJ1-1,TRBD1,NA,TRBV6-5,CASSWTGGLPEAFF,TGTGCCAGCAGTTGGACAGGGGGCCTACCTGAAGCTTTCTTT
TRBJ2-5,TRBD1,NA,TRBV10-1,CASSESTGGRETQYF,TGCGCCAGCAGTGAGTCGACAGGGGGCAGGGAGACCCAGTACTTC